The 8 T cell receptor beta chains below all came from one sample that was sequenced in a study of regulatory T cells in long-lasting Graves disease. Arm-PCR of CDR3 regions and iRepertoire HTBI primers were used to build TCR beta libraries. TCRdb processed the multiplex PCR reads anew with MiXCR; each CDR3 protein has one entry. The repertoire consists of more than 400,000 distinct CDR3 sequences, with about 17% occurring once and the leading ten covering around 11%. Time point described: newly diagnosed GD, antithyroid drugs for less than 3 months. PBMC-derived RNA was used for the TCR library. This sample was also put to use in a study of T cells in Graves' hyperthyroidism and ophthalmopathy.

Source: peripheral blood mononuclear cells (PBMCs), taken at new diagnosis, from a patient treated with antithyroid drugs. All receptors come from a woman in her 30s with Graves disease.

This clonotype has more than one count but fewer than ten. The junction departs from the called germline gene at one end, perhaps through a read error. The chain employs TRBV6-2 or TRBV6-3 and TRBJ2-7, with TRBD2 identical over 8 bases. This CDR3 has 11 amino acids. CDR1 is MNHEY and CDR2 is SVGEGT in the germline V gene. CDR3 sequence reads: CASSSWTSWIF. CDR3 coding DNA: TGTGCCAGCAGTTCATGGACTAGCTGGATCTTC.

The chain is built from TRBV7-2 and TRBJ1-2; D unresolved. Germline V gene lookup returns CDR1 SGHTA and CDR2 FQGNSA. There are 13 residues in the CDR3. The germline V and J ends were trimmed by 3 bases and 3 bases, with 8 bases remaining between them. The CDR3 protein is CASSFRQDYGYTF. The CDR3 DNA follows: TGTGCCAGCAGCTTCCGACAAGACTATGGCTACACCTTC.

The table lists this clonotype with many counts. The gene calls are TRBV2 and TRBJ2-1; D is perhaps TRBD1 (5 bases). The length of the CDR3 is 11 residues. V lost 9 bases and J lost 4, with 7 bases in between. CDR1 SNHLY and CDR2 FYNNEI come from the germline V gene. The CDR3 DNA reads as TGTGCCAGTAAGGGGTACAATGAGCAGTTCTTC. This codes for CASKGYNEQFF.

This clonotype appeared many times. V gene TRBV27 combines with J gene TRBJ2-7; D remains unclear. Deletions cut 6 bases from V and 5 bases from J, with 17 bases between. This CDR3 contains 14 residues. The germline gives CDR1 MNHEY, CDR2 SMNVEV (reference sequence). CDR3 amino acids: CASRRTPGSNEQYF. As DNA, the CDR3 is TGTGCCAGCAGACGCACCCCCGGAAGCAACGAGCAGTACTTC.

This clonotype has a handful of counts. This chain links TRBV18 with TRBJ2-1, with TRBD2 matching 7 bases. CDR1 is KGHSH and CDR2 is LQKENI in the germline V gene. V was pared by 8 bases and J by 11 bases, with 9 bases of the junction left unmatched. The CDR3 spans 12 residues. The CDR3 here is CASTGTIDKQFF. In nucleotides, the CDR3 is TGTGCCAGCACCGGGACTATCGATAAGCAGTTCTTC.

This clonotype has a handful of counts. The chain links TRBV30 to TRBJ1-5, with D perhaps TRBD1 (6 bases). The CDR3 totals 13 residues. The germline V and J ends were trimmed by 2 bases and 9 bases, with 14 bases remaining between them. CDR1 and CDR2 (germline): GTSNPN, SVGIG (reference sequence). Here the CDR3 DNA reads TGTGCCTGGAGTCGGGGGGGCAATGGGCCCCAGCATTTT. Its translation: CAWSRGGNGPQHF. Combining the CDR3 with reference TRBV30 and TRBJ1-5 gives the whole variable domain SQTIHQWPATLVQPVGSPLSLECTVEGTSNPNLYWYRQAAGRGLQLLFYSVGIGQISSEVPQNLSASRPQDRQFILSSKKLLLSDSGFYLCAWSRGGNGPQHFGDGTRLSIL.

This clonotype was observed at least ten times. The chain couples TRBV7-2 to TRBJ2-7; tentative D call: TRBD2 (5 bases). The V gene's germline CDR1 is SGHTA and CDR2 FQGNSA. This CDR3 region has 14 residues. The V and J ends lost 5 bases and 4 bases respectively, with 15 bases between them. CDR3 region: CASSPRAEQYEQYF. The CDR3 region has the DNA TGTGCCAGCAGCCCTCGAGCGGAGCAATACGAGCAGTACTTC. The variable domain in full, with the rest retrieved from reference TRBV7-2 and TRBJ2-7, is GAGVSQSPSNKVTEKGKDVELRCDPISGHTALYWYRQSLGQGLEFLIYFQGNSAPDKSGLPSDRFSAERTGGSVSTLTIQRTQQEDSAVYLCASSPRAEQYEQYFGPGTRLTVT.

This clonotype was observed a single time. This chain uses TRBV20-1 with TRBJ1-5; perhaps TRBD1 as D (5 bases). CDR1 DFQATT and CDR2 SNEGSKA come from the germline V gene (reference sequence). This CDR3 has 14 residues. V was shortened by 6 bases and J by 1 base, with 13 bases between the two germline ends. CDR3 sequence (DNA): TGCAGTGCCAGCTGGGACGGGAGCAATCAGCCCCAGCATTTT. It translates to CSASWDGSNQPQHF.